What follows is one T cell receptor (beta chain) and its context. This CDR3 has 14 residues. Germline V gene lookup returns CDR1 SGHRS and CDR2 YFSETQ. V was pared by 4 bases and J by 0 bases, with 1 base of the junction left unmatched. Here immunoSEQ multiplex PCR was the method, and the copy in TCRdb shows in-frame clones only, minus some. The table lists some 230,000 clones, 70% to 85% of them singletons. In terms of age and location, participants ranged from about 18 to 95 years and lived in about 25 US areas. This sample was included in a study of blood T cell repertoires in COVID-19. The wider study: From T cells, B-cell-depleted T cells, or PBMCs came the material, which was cDNA or gDNA.

Source material: PBMCs or T cells enriched from blood (not recorded which). The sequence came from a man aged 40-49 years who had recovered from COVID-19. The chain links TRBV5-1 to TRBJ2-5; 9 nucleotides match TRBD1. CDR3 nucleotide sequence: TGCGCCAGCAGCGGACAGGGGTACCAAGAGACCCAGTACTTC. Its translation is CASSGQGYQETQYF. Full variable domain (missing parts from reference TRBV5-1 and TRBJ2-5): KAGVTQTPRYLIKTRGQQVTLSCSPISGHRSVSWYQQTPGQGLQFLFEYFSETQRNKGNFPGRFSGRQFSNSRSEMNVSTLELGDSALYLCASSGQGYQETQYFGPGTRLLVL.